These 5 T cell receptor beta chains originate from one sample sequenced in a study of tumor-infiltrating lymphocytes in primary liver carcinoma (dated by TCRdb to about 2017). The instrument given in TCRdb is Illumina HiSeq 2500. TCRbeta-specific cDNA was reverse-transcribed from 500 ng total RNA using a constant-region primer and ProtoScript II reverse transcriptase. The TCRbeta libraries were prepared through three rounds of nested multiplex PCR following a slightly modified ARM-PCR procedure. Each of the first two PCR rounds ran for roughly 9 cycles and used multiplex TRBV1-TRBV30 forward primers together with a Cbeta reverse primer. TCRdb took the public reads, trimmed them with fastp at Q25, ran MiXCR for clone calling and kept in-frame beta chains. A single entry per CDR3 protein holds the most common genes and DNA from its merged rows. In this sample the table shows approximately 110,000 distinct CDR3 sequences, 64% of which occur a single time. The ten biggest clones cover around 8.2% of the sample.

Total RNA and DNA were co-extracted from around 18-30 mg of bulk tissue with the AllPrep DNA/RNA mini kit, without cell sorting. The sequencing input was liver tumor tissue from sampling region 3. According to the study, the label for this sample's cell subset or site signals: tumor region T3, left-lateral pole. The receptors shown here come from a woman in her sixties or seventies with primary liver carcinoma and hepatitis B virus infection.

This clonotype showed up just a few times. The chain links TRBV7-3 to TRBJ2-1; D is unresolved. Germline V lookup: CDR1 SGHTA, CDR2 FQGTGA. The CDR3 extends over 15 amino acids. Trimming removed 6 bases from V and 0 bases from J, with 12 bases in between. The CDR3 is CASSSGSSSYNEQFF. As DNA, the CDR3 is TGTGCCAGCAGTTCCGGGTCATCCTCCTACAATGAGCAGTTCTTC. Using reference TRBV7-3 and TRBJ2-1 for the parts outside the CDR3, the full variable domain is GAGVSQTPSNKVTEKGKYVELRCDPISGHTALYWYRQSLGQGPEFLIYFQGTGAADDSGLPNDRFFAVRPEGSVSTLKIQRTERGDSAVYLCASSSGSSSYNEQFFGPGTRLTVL.

As concerns this clonotype: This may stem from a read error, because a much larger clone lies one nucleotide away. The chain joins TRBV12-3 or TRBV12-4 to TRBJ1-1; no firm D call. The CDR3 contains 14 residues. V was clipped by 4 bases and J by 1 base, with 10 bases between them. CDR3 region: CASSSTAGNTEAFF. In DNA form, the CDR3 reads TGTGCCAGCAGTTCTACAGCGGGGAACACTGAAGCTTTCTTT.

This clonotype was counted between two and nine times. V usage is TRBV7-9 and J usage is TRBJ2-5, with 7 bases that match TRBD1. The germline gives CDR1 SEHNR, CDR2 FQNEAQ (reference sequence). The CDR3 spans 14 residues. V was clipped by 3 bases and J by 2 bases; unmatched bases: 3. DNA of the CDR3: TGTGCCAGCAGCTTCTGGGGACAGCAAGAGACCCAGTACTTC. Residues: CASSFWGQQETQYF.

This clonotype was seen only once. A junction end diverges from the germline sequence, so it may reflect a read error. The chain is built from TRBV11-2 and TRBJ1-4; 7 bases line up with TRBD1. CDR3 length equals 18 residues. Germline CDR1 SGHAT, CDR2 FQNNGV. The CDR3 DNA reads as TGTGCCAACAACTCGACAGGGACCACTCGAGCAACTAATGAAAGACTGTTTTTT. It codes for CANNSTGTTRATNERLFF.

As for this clonotype: The conserved closing phenylalanine or tryptophan is absent in this CDR3, likely reflecting a read error. This chain joins TRBV11-2 and TRBJ1-6; D remains unclear. The germline V gene encodes CDR1 SGHAT and CDR2 FQNNGV. CDR3 length: 13 residues. CDR3 DNA sequence: TGTGGCAGCAGCCTAGAGCCGGGTTCACCCCTCCACATT. It yields the protein CGSSLEPGSPLHI.